The 18 T cell receptor beta chains reported below all come from one sample, sequenced in a study of cytomegalovirus exposure and HLA in healthy donors. The PCR was carried out with 60 Vbeta primers and 13 Jbeta primers. Using immunoSEQ multiplex PCR, the repertoire was profiled, and TCRdb retains in-frame clones only, with some absent. The table has about 160,000 clones, 84% seen once; the top ten hold around 0.93%. The source material was PBMCs. Source of these receptors: a young man in good health and CMV-seronegative.

The chain combines TRBV15 with TRBJ2-1; TRBD2 matches at 8 bases. CDR1 is LNHNV and CDR2 is YYDKDF in the germline V gene (reference sequence). The CDR3 is 17 amino acids. The V gene end was trimmed by 2 bases and the J gene end by 4 bases; junction bases not matched to a gene: 10. CDR3 nucleotides: TGTGCCACCAGCAGACCCCCCGGGGGGGCCATATACAATGAGCAGTTCTTC. As protein: CATSRPPGGAIYNEQFF.

The chain couples TRBV11-2 to TRBJ1-5, with D maybe TRBD1 (5 bases). The CDR3 has 13 residues. V gave up 6 bases and J gave up 4 bases, with 10 bases separating them. Germline loops: CDR1 SGHAT, CDR2 FQNNGV. CDR3 protein: CASSYRPNQPQHF. The CDR3 DNA is TGTGCCAGCAGTTACAGGCCGAATCAGCCCCAGCATTTT.

This chain links TRBV19 with TRBJ2-2; D may be TRBD2 (6 bases). CDR1 is LNHDA and CDR2 is SQIVND in the germline V gene (reference sequence). The V and J ends lost 5 bases and 0 bases respectively, with 10 bases between them. The CDR3 totals 15 residues. The CDR3 is CASSLGLPNTGELFF. As DNA, the CDR3 is TGTGCCAGTAGTTTGGGACTTCCGAACACCGGGGAGCTGTTTTTT.

The V and J genes are TRBV28 and TRBJ2-6, with 9 bases identical to TRBD1. CDR3 length: 18 residues. With V trimmed by 8 bases and J by 0 bases, 11 bases remained unmatched. Per the germline V gene, CDR1 is MDHEN and CDR2 is SYDVKM. The CDR3 protein is CASGLQGASLSGANVLTF. CDR3 coding DNA: TGTGCCAGCGGCCTACAGGGGGCGAGTCTCTCTGGGGCCAACGTCCTGACTTTC.

V is TRBV5-1 and J is TRBJ2-3; TRBD2 aligns across 9 bases. The CDR3 has 15 amino acids. CDR1 SGHRS and CDR2 YFSETQ come from the germline V gene. V was clipped by 0 bases and J by 4 bases; unmatched bases: 3. CDR3 DNA: TGCGCCAGCAGCTTGGTTAGCGGGGGAGCAGATACGCAGTATTTT. This codes for CASSLVSGGADTQYF. The full variable domain, rest sourced from reference TRBV5-1 and TRBJ2-3, is KAGVTQTPRYLIKTRGQQVTLSCSPISGHRSVSWYQQTPGQGLQFLFEYFSETQRNKGNFPGRFSGRQFSNSRSEMNVSTLELGDSALYLCASSLVSGGADTQYFGPGTRLTVL.

The chain employs TRBV30 and TRBJ1-5; D not resolved. CDR3 length: 13 amino acids. CDR1 and CDR2 (germline): GTSNPN, SVGIG (reference sequence). V was clipped by 3 bases and J by 6 bases, with 12 bases between them. CDR3 DNA sequence: TGTGCCTGGAGCCCCCGGGGAGGTCAGCCCCAGCATTTT. Translated, it gives CAWSPRGGQPQHF.

The chain is built from TRBV7-8 and TRBJ2-7; TRBD1 matches at 8 bases. This CDR3 is built from 14 residues. Germline V gene sequence: CDR1 SGHVS, CDR2 FQNEAQ. With 4 bases clipped from V and 6 bases from J, the junction kept 8 bases outside the gene matches. The CDR3 spells CASSSGQGWVEQYF. The CDR3 nucleotides read TGTGCCAGCAGCTCCGGACAGGGCTGGGTCGAGCAGTACTTC.

V gene TRBV5-4 combines with J gene TRBJ1-1; D uncertain. The germline V gene encodes CDR1 SGHNT and CDR2 YYREEE (reference sequence). The V and J ends lost 6 bases and 4 bases respectively, with 22 bases between them. CDR3 length: 16 residues. This CDR3 is CASTFARKTQVTEAFF. Here the CDR3 DNA reads TGTGCCAGCACCTTTGCCAGGAAAACCCAGGTCACTGAAGCTTTCTTT.

The chain combines TRBV4-1 with TRBJ1-4; 9 nucleotides agree with TRBD1. The germline V gene encodes CDR1 MGHRA and CDR2 YSYEKL. Trimming removed 4 bases from V and 7 bases from J; junction bases left unmatched: 7. The CDR3 is 15 amino acids. CDR3 coding DNA: TGCGCCAGCAGCCCTCTTGGGACAGGGAGTGAAAAACTGTTTTTT. Protein sequence: CASSPLGTGSEKLFF.

The genes are TRBV28 and TRBJ1-1; TRBD1 aligns across 10 bases. J was trimmed by 0 bases and V by 8 bases; bases with no gene match: 3. This CDR3 comprises 14 residues. Per germline, CDR1 MDHEN and CDR2 SYDVKM. Here the CDR3 DNA reads TGTGCCAGCGGTGGACAGGGGGTGAACACTGAAGCTTTCTTT. As protein: CASGGQGVNTEAFF.

Concerning this clone: This CDR3 is also generated by other DNA sequences in the sample. The rearrangement uses TRBV18 and TRBJ1-1; perhaps TRBD1 as D (6 bases). Germline CDR1 and CDR2: KGHSH and LQKENI. V lost 3 bases to trimming and J lost 1 base, with 9 bases between them. This CDR3 region has 14 residues. CDR3 in amino acids: CASSPGGGNTEAFF. In DNA form, the CDR3 reads TGTGCCAGCTCACCGGGAGGGGGGAACACTGAAGCTTTCTTT. The variable domain in full, with the rest retrieved from reference TRBV18 and TRBJ1-1, is NAGVMQNPRHLVRRRGQEARLRCSPMKGHSHVYWYRQLPEEGLKFMVYLQKENIIDESGMPKERFSAEFPKEGPSILRIQQVVRGDSAAYFCASSPGGGNTEAFFGQGTRLTVV.

The rearrangement links TRBV29-1 to TRBJ1-1; D possibly corresponds to TRBD1 (6 bases). The germline gives CDR1 SQVTM, CDR2 ANQGSEA. Between the trimmed V and J ends, which lost 5 bases and 3 bases, there was a span of 13 bases. This CDR3 region has 13 residues. CDR3 DNA sequence: TGCAGCGTTCGCAATAACAGGGACACTGAAGCTTTCTTT. Translated: CSVRNNRDTEAFF.

This rearrangement joins TRBV15 to TRBJ2-5; 7 nucleotides align to TRBD1. CDR1 and CDR2 (germline): LNHNV, YYDKDF (reference sequence). There are 16 residues in the CDR3. J gave up 1 base and V 0 bases, and 5 bases lay outside the gene matches. CDR3 sequence (DNA): TGTGCCACCAGCAGAGATCCCGGGACAGCCCAAGAGACCCAGTACTTC. Encoded protein: CATSRDPGTAQETQYF.

This clone turned up a few times. The J gene is TRBJ2-5, the V gene TRBV5-6, with TRBD2 identical over 9 bases. The J segment lost 5 bases and the V segment lost 0 bases, leaving 11 bases of the junction unmatched. CDR1 SGHDT and CDR2 YYEEEE come from the germline V gene. CDR3 length: 17 residues. CDR3 amino acids: CASSLGVWAGGPETQYF. In nucleotides, the CDR3 is TGTGCCAGCAGCTTGGGGGTTTGGGCGGGGGGGCCGGAGACCCAGTACTTC.

The count of this clone is one. The CDR3 coding sequence is TGTGCCAGCAGCTTAGTACAGGGAAAAATTAGCGAGCAGTACTTC. This codes for CASSLVQGKISEQYF. J is TRBJ2-7 and V is TRBV7-6; TRBD1 is a possible D gene (6 bases). V was trimmed by 1 base and J by 6 bases, leaving 16 bases between them. The length of the CDR3 is 15 residues. Germline V gene lookup returns CDR1 SGHVS and CDR2 FNYEAQ. The variable domain in full, with the rest retrieved from reference TRBV7-6 and TRBJ2-7, is GAGVSQSPRYKVTKRGQDVALRCDPISGHVSLYWYRQALGQGPEFLTYFNYEAQQDKSGLPNDRFSAERPEGSISTLTIQRTEQRDSAMYRCASSLVQGKISEQYFGPGTRLTVT.

The chain is built from TRBV5-4 and TRBJ2-3; TRBD2 matches 9 bases. The CDR3 runs to 17 residues. Germline trimming cut 0 bases from V and 6 bases from J; bases unmatched to any gene: 11. CDR1 and CDR2 (germline): SGHNT, YYREEE (reference sequence). The CDR3 coding sequence is TGTGCCAGCAGCTTGGGGGCCTTTAGCGGGAGTGCGGATACGCAGTATTTT. This translates into CASSLGAFSGSADTQYF. The full variable domain, completed using reference TRBV5-4 and TRBJ2-3, is ETGVTQSPTHLIKTRGQQVTLRCSSQSGHNTVSWYQQALGQGPQFIFQYYREEENGRGNFPPRFSGLQFPNYSSELNVNALELDDSALYLCASSLGAFSGSADTQYFGPGTRLTVL.

As to this clone: At one end the junction does not follow the germline gene, possibly because of a read error. The chain is built from TRBV7-8 and TRBJ2-1; D remains unclear. The germline V gene encodes CDR1 SGHVS and CDR2 FQNEAQ. The CDR3 runs 13 residues. CDR3 amino acids: CASRLGQANEQFF. The CDR3 DNA sequence: TGTGCCAGCAGGTTAGGGCAGGCCAATGAGCAGTTCTTC.

The chain carries TRBV27 and TRBJ2-5; D might be TRBD2 (7 bases). CDR3 size: 15 residues. Germline loops: CDR1 MNHEY, CDR2 SMNVEV (reference sequence). Trimming shortened V by 6 bases and J by 4 bases, and 18 bases separated the two germline ends. The CDR3 here is CASRRGRGVPETQYF. The CDR3 nucleotides read TGTGCCAGCAGACGTGGGAGGGGGGTCCCAGAGACCCAGTACTTC.